A selection of T cell receptor beta chains follows, all from one sample in a study of blood T cells in healthy people across ages. TCRdb analysed the 5' RACE reads with MiXCR anew, one entry per CDR3 protein. Of approximately 1.5 million distinct CDR3 sequences listed, roughly a third were seen once; the top ten hold around 11%. Sequencing used blood. These receptors were obtained from a young woman in good health. Both conserved end residues are part of each CDR3.

V: TRBV20-1
J: TRBJ1-6
CDR3: CSARTGGSPLHF

V: TRBV6-6
J: TRBJ1-4
CDR3: CASSYRWRPNEKLFF

V: TRBV19
J: TRBJ2-5
CDR3: CASSTRTRAETQYF

V: TRBV10-3
J: TRBJ2-1
CDR3: CAITASGGPREQFF

V: TRBV28
J: TRBJ2-1
CDR3: CASSPPRFDEQFF

V: TRBV10-3
J: TRBJ2-7
CDR3: CAISEQDGYEQYF

V: TRBV10-3
J: TRBJ2-7
CDR3: CASQREFTYEQYF

V: TRBV29-1
J: TRBJ1-2
CDR3: CSAKPLDRVDGHTF

V: TRBV6-1
J: TRBJ1-4
CDR3: CASGSWGLGLATNEKLFF

V: TRBV15
J: TRBJ2-5
CDR3: CATSRNQREKETQYF

V: TRBV11-2
J: TRBJ2-5
CDR3: CASSLNWQGKETQYF

V: TRBV11-2
J: TRBJ2-1
CDR3: CASGTEAYNEQFF

V: TRBV27
J: TRBJ1-6
CDR3: CASSPLPRISYNSPLHF

V: TRBV27
J: TRBJ1-2
CDR3: CASKPGTALGYTF

V: TRBV7-9
J: TRBJ2-7
CDR3: CASSSGGENYEQYF

V: TRBV4-1
J: TRBJ2-5
CDR3: CASSQESPVPQETQYF

V: TRBV11-2
J: TRBJ2-5
CDR3: CASSPGLAGPRETQYF

V: TRBV20-1
J: TRBJ2-7
CDR3: CSASGPGDEQYF

V: TRBV6-2/TRBV6-3
J: NA
CDR3: CASSYSRTSGGYEQYF

V: TRBV20-1
J: TRBJ2-5
CDR3: CSGELAGKETQYF

V: TRBV2
J: TRBJ2-3
CDR3: CASSSRDRFGGDTQYF

V: TRBV7-4
J: TRBJ1-4
CDR3: CSSSSGGDFEKLFF

V: TRBV5-1
J: TRBJ2-1
CDR3: CASSVDSEQFF

V: TRBV9
J: TRBJ2-1
CDR3: CASSVGGAPHNEQFF

V: TRBV5-1
J: TRBJ2-1
CDR3: CASSLWRGEDNEQFF

V: TRBV10-3
J: TRBJ2-7
CDR3: CAISANRAGYEQYF

V: TRBV12-3/TRBV12-4
J: TRBJ2-3
CDR3: CASSLARSPSTDAQYF

V: TRBV12-3/TRBV12-4
J: TRBJ2-1
CDR3: CASKLFGGDEQFF

V: TRBV2
J: TRBJ2-6
CDR3: CASSSGLSPGANVLTF

V: TRBV30
J: TRBJ1-2
CDR3: CAWSEGTGVFNYGYTF

V: TRBV7-8
J: TRBJ2-7
CDR3: CASTLGLVHEQYF

V: TRBV29-1
J: TRBJ2-7
CDR3: CSVELDGIDYEQYF

V: TRBV20-1
J: TRBJ2-3
CDR3: CSASPSTAYTDTQYF

V: TRBV27
J: TRBJ2-7
CDR3: CASSQSIDGEQYF

V: TRBV6-2/TRBV6-3
J: TRBJ1-1
CDR3: CASSYTLGQGASNTEAFF

V: TRBV30
J: TRBJ2-7
CDR3: CAWSVKDGLSYEQYF

V: TRBV3-1
J: TRBJ1-2
CDR3: CASSRTGHGYTF

V: TRBV9
J: TRBJ2-7
CDR3: CASSAQGGPYEQYF

V: TRBV6-1
J: TRBJ2-7
CDR3: CASSEYMGQGTGEQYF

V: TRBV6-1
J: TRBJ2-3
CDR3: CASSVTWAVAGQNEDTQYF

V: TRBV10-3
J: TRBJ2-7
CDR3: CAISPLDSTYEQYF

V: TRBV5-1
J: TRBJ2-7
CDR3: CASSWGTGGGYEQYF

V: TRBV28
J: TRBJ1-4
CDR3: CASSFNPGQNEKLFF

V: TRBV9
J: TRBJ2-1
CDR3: CASSVVDRGLTEQFF

V: TRBV12-3/TRBV12-4
J: TRBJ2-7
CDR3: CASSPDGSGTNFYEQYF

V: TRBV2
J: TRBJ2-1
CDR3: CASSLNLNNEQFF

V: TRBV4-1
J: TRBJ1-2
CDR3: CASSPAGRTSNYGYTF

V: TRBV6-2/TRBV6-3
J: TRBJ1-1
CDR3: CASRGRGAGSTEAFF

V: TRBV12-3/TRBV12-4
J: TRBJ1-2
CDR3: CASSFFVGGGYTF

V: TRBV6-2/TRBV6-3
J: TRBJ2-3
CDR3: CASSYRDLTADTQYF